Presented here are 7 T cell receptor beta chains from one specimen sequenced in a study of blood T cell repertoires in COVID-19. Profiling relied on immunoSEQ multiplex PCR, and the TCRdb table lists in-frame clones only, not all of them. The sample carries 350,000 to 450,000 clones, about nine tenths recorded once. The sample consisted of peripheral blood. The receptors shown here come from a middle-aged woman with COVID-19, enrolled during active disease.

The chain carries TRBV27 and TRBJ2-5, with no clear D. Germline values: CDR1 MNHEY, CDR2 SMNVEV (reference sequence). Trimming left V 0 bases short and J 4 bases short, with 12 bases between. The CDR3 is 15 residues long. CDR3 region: CASSLSSPFGETQYF. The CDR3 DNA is TGTGCCAGCAGTTTATCCTCACCATTCGGAGAGACCCAGTACTTC.

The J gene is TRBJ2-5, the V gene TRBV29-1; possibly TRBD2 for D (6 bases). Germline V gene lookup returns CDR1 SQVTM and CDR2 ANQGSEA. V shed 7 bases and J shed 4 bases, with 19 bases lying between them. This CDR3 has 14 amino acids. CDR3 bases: TGCAGCGCCGCCCCGGGGGAGTGGGGAGAGACCCAGTACTTC. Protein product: CSAAPGEWGETQYF.

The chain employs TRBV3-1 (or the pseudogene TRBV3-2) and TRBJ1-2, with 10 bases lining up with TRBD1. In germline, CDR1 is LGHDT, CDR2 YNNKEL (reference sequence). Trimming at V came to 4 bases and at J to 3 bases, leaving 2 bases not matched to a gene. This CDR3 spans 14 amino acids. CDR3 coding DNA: TGTGCCAGCAGCCGAGGACAGGGGGACTATGGCTACACCTTC. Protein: CASSRGQGDYGYTF.

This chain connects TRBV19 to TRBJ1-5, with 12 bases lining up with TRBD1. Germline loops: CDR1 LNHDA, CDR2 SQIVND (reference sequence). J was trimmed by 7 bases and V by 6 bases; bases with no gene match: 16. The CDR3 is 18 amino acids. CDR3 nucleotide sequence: TGTGCCAGTAGCCATTTTCCGGGACAGGGGGCGTTGGGCCAGCCCCAGCATTTT. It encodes CASSHFPGQGALGQPQHF.

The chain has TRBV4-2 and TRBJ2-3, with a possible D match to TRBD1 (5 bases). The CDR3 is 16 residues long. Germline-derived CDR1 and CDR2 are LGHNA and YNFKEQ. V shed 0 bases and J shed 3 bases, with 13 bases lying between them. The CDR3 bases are TGTGCCAGCAGCCAAGATGCCCAGGGTCGGACAGATACGCAGTATTTT. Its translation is CASSQDAQGRTDTQYF.

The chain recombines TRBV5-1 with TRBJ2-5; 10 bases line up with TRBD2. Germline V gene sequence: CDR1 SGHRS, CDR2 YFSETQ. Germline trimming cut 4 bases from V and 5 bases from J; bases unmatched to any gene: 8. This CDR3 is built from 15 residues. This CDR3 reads CASSPGLAAGETQYF. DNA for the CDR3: TGCGCCAGCAGCCCCGGACTAGCGGCCGGGGAGACCCAGTACTTC.

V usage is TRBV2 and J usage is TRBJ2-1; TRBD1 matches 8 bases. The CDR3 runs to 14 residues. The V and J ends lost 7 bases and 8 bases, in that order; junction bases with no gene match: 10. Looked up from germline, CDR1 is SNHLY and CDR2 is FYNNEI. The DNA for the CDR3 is TGTGCCAGCACTGTCGGACAGGGCGGCGATGAGCAGTTCTTC. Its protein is CASTVGQGGDEQFF.